The 3 T cell receptor beta chains below all came from one sample that was sequenced in a study of cytomegalovirus exposure and HLA in healthy donors. PCR employed 60 Vbeta and 13 Jbeta primers. Sequencing used immunoSEQ multiplex PCR; TCRdb keeps in-frame clones, though not all of them. Altogether approximately 160,000 clones are present, approximately 80% being singletons, with the ten largest covering roughly 7.3%. Sequences were obtained from PBMCs. The receptors come from a male donor in good health and CMV-seropositive.

The DNA of the CDR3 is TGTGCCAGCAGCTTAGTCCAGCGTAGAACCGGGGAGCTGTTTTTT. Its translation is CASSLVQRRTGELFF. This chain connects TRBV11-2 to TRBJ2-2; D unresolved. The CDR3 length is 15 residues. V shed 1 base and J shed 5 bases, with 11 bases lying between them. The germline V gene encodes CDR1 SGHAT and CDR2 FQNNGV.

V gene TRBV9 combines with J gene TRBJ1-1, with D unresolved. Germline assignment: CDR1 SGDLS and CDR2 YYNGEE. This CDR3 spans 14 amino acids. The V gene lost 3 bases and the J gene lost 0 bases, with 9 bases spanning the gap. The CDR3 spells CASSAQNMNTEAFF. The CDR3 DNA reads as TGTGCCAGCAGCGCACAGAACATGAACACTGAAGCTTTCTTT.

This rearrangement joins TRBV28 to TRBJ2-1, with D unresolved. CDR3 length equals 14 residues. V was shortened by 5 bases and J by 3 bases, with 11 bases between the two germline ends. The germline CDR1 and CDR2 sequences are MDHEN and SYDVKM. In DNA form, the CDR3 reads TGTGCCAGCAGTCCCAGGATATTCTACAATGAGCAGTTCTTC. This codes for CASSPRIFYNEQFF.